This TCR beta chain was sequenced for a study of OX40 agonist ivuxolimab in advanced cancers. About the study: Patients with prior anti-PD-1, anti-PD-L1 or anti-CTLA-4 therapy were eligible; 40% had some.

Notes on this clone: What it binds is not known.

Study results and caveats: Clonal expansion among partial responders at 0.1-3.0 mg/kg ranked near the lowest. At 0.1 to 3.0 mg/kg, clonal expansion of CD4+ and CD8+ blood T cells had occurred by week 6.

The germline V gene encodes CDR1 SGHNT and CDR2 YENEEA. CDR3 length equals 14 residues. Between the trimmed V and J ends, which lost 4 bases and 4 bases, there was a span of 11 bases. TCRdb's copy holds only in-frame clones and misses some; the assay was immunoSEQ multiplex PCR. In the table there are approximately 77,000 clones, about nine tenths of which are singletons. The receptor's source is an adult with an advanced solid tumor such as melanoma, head and neck, liver or kidney cancer. The sample here was CD4+ or CD8+ T cells sorted from blood, taken in a trial of the OX40 agonist ivuxolimab. The chain is built from TRBV11-3 and TRBJ1-3; D unclear. CDR3 residues: CASSSTSAGNTIYF. The CDR3 region has the DNA TGTGCCAGCAGCTCCACATCCGCAGGAAACACCATATATTTT.